Following are 29 T cell receptor beta chains from one sample sequenced in a study of T-cell memory formation after mild COVID-19. TCRdb itself ran the 5' RACE reads through MiXCR, one entry per CDR3 protein. The sample lists hundreds of thousands of distinct CDR3 sequences, roughly 25% occurring once. Sequencing used PBMCs or a T cell subset sorted from them (not recorded which). The receptors come from an adult woman who had mild COVID-19 (a few samples of this study predate the infection). Cell type and time point are not known.

The sample holds a few counts of this clonotype. V gene TRBV4-1 combines with J gene TRBJ2-5; TRBD2 matches 7 bases. Germline V gives CDR1 MGHRA, CDR2 YSYEKL. J lost 0 bases, V lost 4 bases, and 11 bases had no gene match. This CDR3 region has 17 residues. The CDR3 DNA follows: TGCGCCAGCAGCCCCCTGACTAGCAGACGGTACCAAGAGACCCAGTACTTC. It translates to CASSPLTSRRYQETQYF.

The V and J genes are TRBV5-4 and TRBJ2-3, with unresolved D. Deletions cut 4 bases from V and 2 bases from J, with 14 bases between. The germline V gene encodes CDR1 SGHNT and CDR2 YYREEE (reference sequence). CDR3 length equals 15 residues. This CDR3 reads CASSLAGGFTDTQYF. The CDR3 nucleotides are TGTGCCAGCAGCCTGGCCGGCGGATTCACAGATACGCAGTATTTT. Combining the CDR3 with reference TRBV5-4 and TRBJ2-3 gives the whole variable domain ETGVTQSPTHLIKTRGQQVTLRCSSQSGHNTVSWYQQALGQGPQFIFQYYREEENGRGNFPPRFSGLQFPNYSSELNVNALELDDSALYLCASSLAGGFTDTQYFGPGTRLTVL.

The genes are TRBV5-5 and TRBJ2-1, with 10 bases identical to TRBD1. V lost 4 bases to trimming and J lost 7 bases; unmatched junction nucleotides: 8. Germline lookup yields CDR1 SGHKS and CDR2 YYEKEE (reference sequence). This CDR3 region has 15 residues. The CDR3 region is CASSVDRGVRNEQFF. DNA of the CDR3: TGTGCCAGCAGCGTGGACAGGGGGGTTCGGAATGAGCAGTTCTTC.

J is TRBJ1-5 and V is TRBV15; no definite D call. Trimming cost V 0 bases and J 0 bases, with 9 bases left between them. Germline V gene lookup returns CDR1 LNHNV and CDR2 YYDKDF (reference sequence). The CDR3 extends over 16 amino acids. For the CDR3, the DNA is TGTGCCACCAGCAGAGATCCTGGAGATAGCAATCAGCCCCAGCATTTT. Its protein product is CATSRDPGDSNQPQHF.

V gene TRBV4-2 combines with J gene TRBJ2-2; 9 bases map to TRBD2. J lost 4 bases, V lost 1 base, and 7 bases had no gene match. Germline lookup yields CDR1 LGHNA and CDR2 YNFKEQ. This CDR3 spans 17 amino acids. Written as DNA, the CDR3 is TGTGCCAGCAGCCAAGGGAGGCTAGCGGGGCCCACCGGGGAGCTGTTTTTT. It is translated as CASSQGRLAGPTGELFF.

There are a few counts of this clonotype. The chain has TRBV5-1 and TRBJ2-6; the D is unclear. CDR1 is SGHRS, CDR2 YFSETQ, per germline. Trimming pared 4 bases from V and 0 bases from J, leaving 11 bases between. The CDR3 has 16 residues. CDR3 sequence: CASSLMALSGANVLTF. The CDR3 DNA follows: TGCGCCAGCAGCCTCATGGCCCTCTCTGGGGCCAACGTCCTGACTTTC.

The chain carries TRBV7-9 and TRBJ2-7; unclear D gene. V gave up 2 bases and J gave up 0 bases, with 14 bases separating them. The germline gives CDR1 SEHNR, CDR2 FQNEAQ (reference sequence). The CDR3 is 16 residues long. CDR3 coding DNA: TGTGCCAGCAGCTTAAACGCCTGGACGATCTCCTACGAGCAGTACTTC. Amino acid sequence: CASSLNAWTISYEQYF. The whole variable domain, filled in from reference TRBV7-9 and TRBJ2-7, reads DTGVSQNPRHKITKRGQNVTFRCDPISEHNRLYWYRQTLGQGPEFLTYFQNEAQLEKSRLLSDRFSAERPKGSFSTLEIQRTEQGDSAMYLCASSLNAWTISYEQYFGPGTRLTVT.

The chain links TRBV20-1 to TRBJ2-7; D perhaps matches TRBD2 (6 bases). The CDR3 consists of 14 residues. Trimming took 5 bases from V and 4 from J, leaving 18 bases between them. Germline V CDR1 and CDR2: DFQATT, SNEGSKA (reference sequence). The CDR3, as DNA: TGCAGTGCTCCCAAGCGGCCCGGGGGTTACGAGCAGTACTTC. Its translation: CSAPKRPGGYEQYF.

The chain couples TRBV12-3 or TRBV12-4 to TRBJ2-7; possible D gene TRBD1, 5 bases. The length of the CDR3 is 15 residues. Trimming left V 8 bases short and J 3 bases short, with 20 bases between. The CDR3 DNA reads TGTGCCAGCCGTCCGGAAGCAGGGTCGATCTACGAGCAGTACTTC. This translates into CASRPEAGSIYEQYF.

V and J are TRBV5-5 and TRBJ2-5, with D hard to call. CDR1 is SGHKS, CDR2 YYEKEE, per germline (reference sequence). The length of the CDR3 is 16 residues. V was clipped by 6 bases and J by 4 bases, with 22 bases between them. CDR3 DNA sequence: TGTGCCAGCACCCCTGCTCAGGCGGCCGTGGGAGAGACCCAGTACTTC. Its translation is CASTPAQAAVGETQYF.

This clonotype was seen more than once but under ten times. The chain has TRBV7-2 and TRBJ2-7, with 8 bases aligning to TRBD1. CDR3 size: 15 residues. CDR1 SGHTA and CDR2 FQGNSA come from the germline V gene. Losses at the gene ends were 1 base for V and 2 bases for J; bases not matched to a gene: 4. This CDR3 is CASSLVTGEPYEQYF. The CDR3 DNA reads TGTGCCAGCAGCTTAGTGACAGGGGAACCCTACGAGCAGTACTTC.

The chain couples TRBV7-3 to TRBJ2-7; TRBD2 matches at 8 bases. The CDR3 sequence is 13 residues long. Germline CDR1 is SGHTA and CDR2 is FQGTGA. V shed 5 bases and J 4 bases; nucleotides not matched to a gene: 4. The CDR3 DNA is TGTGCCAGCAGCGCGGGACTAGGTTACGAGCAGTACTTC. It specifies CASSAGLGYEQYF.

The rearrangement joins TRBV5-1 to TRBJ2-5; tentatively, D is TRBD1 (6 bases). V was trimmed by 0 bases and J by 9 bases, leaving 21 bases between them. This CDR3 has 16 amino acids. Germline V gene data show CDR1 as SGHRS and CDR2 as YFSETQ. CDR3 in DNA: TGCGCCAGCAGCTTGGATTCTGGGACATCGGGCAAGCCCCAGTACTTC. It is translated as CASSLDSGTSGKPQYF.

The sample holds a few counts of this clonotype. A junction end diverges from the germline sequence, so it may reflect a read error. V usage is TRBV7-7 and J usage is TRBJ2-1; 9 bases are shared with TRBD2. The germline gives CDR1 SSHAT, CDR2 FNYEAQ (reference sequence). CDR3 length: 16 amino acids. CDR3 protein: CASSPGTSSSYNEQFF. The CDR3 DNA is TGTGCTAGCAGCCCGGGGACTAGCAGCTCCTACAATGAGCAGTTCTTC.

V usage is TRBV7-3 and J usage is TRBJ2-5; D might be TRBD1 or TRBD2, each matching 5 bases. The CDR3 totals 15 residues. Trimming took off 0 bases at V and 4 bases at J, with 12 bases between the two ends. Germline V CDR1 and CDR2: SGHTA, FQGTGA. This CDR3 is CASSLTGGFGETQYF. The CDR3 coding sequence is TGTGCCAGCAGCTTAACTGGGGGATTCGGAGAGACCCAGTACTTC.

The V call is TRBV2, the J call TRBJ2-3; a possible D gene is TRBD2 (6 bases). V gave up 1 base and J gave up 2 bases, with 10 bases separating them. This CDR3 contains 15 residues. Germline assignment: CDR1 SNHLY and CDR2 FYNNEI. CDR3 DNA: TGTGCCAGCAGTGAAGGGAGGGCCTCCACAGATACGCAGTATTTT. It is translated as CASSEGRASTDTQYF.

This clonotype occurred once. The chain carries TRBV5-1 and TRBJ2-5; D gene uncertain. The CDR3 covers 14 residues. CDR1 is SGHRS and CDR2 is YFSETQ in the germline V gene. V was cut by 1 base and J by 5 bases, with 12 bases left in between. The CDR3 DNA follows: TGCGCCAGCAGCTTGTGGGGATTGGGGGAGACCCAGTACTTC. It specifies CASSLWGLGETQYF.

The chain carries TRBV5-6 and TRBJ2-7, with a weak D call TRBD2 (6 bases). Germline V gene sequence: CDR1 SGHDT, CDR2 YYEEEE. With 4 bases removed from V and 3 bases from J, the gap between germline ends came to 14 bases. The CDR3 has 14 amino acids. The CDR3: CASSHIVGGYEQYF. The DNA for the CDR3 is TGTGCCAGCAGCCATATCGTCGGGGGCTACGAGCAGTACTTC.

This clonotype was seen only a few times. This chain uses TRBV20-1 with TRBJ2-4, with D possibly being TRBD2 (5 bases). This CDR3 is built from 16 residues. CDR1 and CDR2 from the germline V gene are DFQATT and SNEGSKA (reference sequence). Trimming took 6 bases from V and 1 from J, leaving 19 bases between them. CDR3 DNA: TGCAGTGCCCCGAGTACCGCGAGAGGGGCCAAAAACATTCAGTACTTC. This codes for CSAPSTARGAKNIQYF.

The gene calls are TRBV20-1 and TRBJ1-1; D call uncertain. The germline V gene encodes CDR1 DFQATT and CDR2 SNEGSKA (reference sequence). V dropped 8 bases and J dropped 0 bases, with 7 bases sitting between them. This CDR3 is 11 amino acids long. The CDR3 DNA is TGCAGTCCACGGGTGAACACTGAAGCTTTCTTT. Residues: CSPRVNTEAFF.

In its sample, this clonotype was seen a few times. V usage is TRBV7-9 and J usage is TRBJ2-2; D is unclear. The length of the CDR3 is 12 residues. The germline V gene encodes CDR1 SEHNR and CDR2 FQNEAQ (reference sequence). V was clipped by 5 bases and J by 8 bases, with 9 bases between them. The CDR3 DNA reads TGTGCCAGCAGCCAGACCCTGGGGGAGCTGTTTTTT. Translation: CASSQTLGELFF. The full variable domain, in which reference TRBV7-9 and TRBJ2-2 provide the parts outside the CDR3, is DTGVSQNPRHKITKRGQNVTFRCDPISEHNRLYWYRQTLGQGPEFLTYFQNEAQLEKSRLLSDRFSAERPKGSFSTLEIQRTEQGDSAMYLCASSQTLGELFFGEGSRLTVL.

Only a few counts were recorded for this clonotype. The chain couples TRBV2 to TRBJ2-3, with D uncertain. CDR3 size: 13 residues. Between the trimmed V and J ends, which lost 11 bases and 2 bases, there was a span of 14 bases. The V gene's germline CDR1 is SNHLY and CDR2 FYNNEI. CDR3 nucleotide sequence: TGTGCCGCAAGTTGGGGTCCCACAGATACGCAGTATTTT. This translates into CAASWGPTDTQYF.

The rearrangement joins TRBV9 to TRBJ2-1; the match to TRBD2 covers 13 bases. The CDR3 extends over 16 amino acids. V shed 3 bases, J shed 7 bases, and the junction held 7 bases outside the gene matches. In germline, CDR1 is SGDLS, CDR2 YYNGEE. The DNA for the CDR3 is TGTGCCAGCAGCGGAGGACTAGCGGGAGTAGGTAATGAGCAGTTCTTC. Translation gives CASSGGLAGVGNEQFF.

This clonotype was observed a few times. The chain uses TRBV10-3 and TRBJ2-1; 9 bases are shared with TRBD2. V lost 5 bases to trimming and J lost 0 bases; unmatched junction nucleotides: 17. This CDR3 region has 20 residues. Looked up from germline, CDR1 is ENHRY and CDR2 is SYGVKD. For the CDR3, the DNA is TGTGCCATCAGTTTCTCCGAGCCTGGACTAGCGCGGAGCTCCTACAATGAGCAGTTCTTC. Translating it yields CAISFSEPGLARSSYNEQFF.

This clonotype was counted only a few times. The chain links TRBV30 to TRBJ2-2; possibly TRBD1 or TRBD2 for D (5 bases each). V lost 5 bases to trimming and J lost 4 bases, with 11 bases between them. This CDR3 is built from 13 residues. Per the germline V gene, CDR1 is GTSNPN and CDR2 is SVGIG (reference sequence). Here the CDR3 reads CAWGGGGTGELFF. In DNA, the CDR3 is TGTGCCTGGGGGGGTGGTGGCACCGGGGAGCTGTTTTTT.

V is TRBV5-1 and J is TRBJ2-1; D gene uncertain. The CDR3 spans 16 residues. Germline V gives CDR1 SGHRS, CDR2 YFSETQ. V lost 0 bases to trimming and J lost 1 base, with 11 bases between them. The CDR3 here is CASSLDLGRSYNEQFF. CDR3 nucleotide sequence: TGCGCCAGCAGCTTGGATCTGGGAAGGTCCTACAATGAGCAGTTCTTC.

This clonotype was seen a handful of times. The chain has TRBV7-9 and TRBJ1-6, with D unclear. Per the germline V gene, CDR1 is SEHNR and CDR2 is FQNEAQ (reference sequence). CDR3 length: 15 residues. With 4 bases removed from V and 9 bases from J, the gap between germline ends came to 16 bases. The CDR3 loop reads CASSSDGQASSPLHF. DNA for the CDR3: TGTGCCAGCAGCTCCGACGGGCAGGCATCTTCACCCCTCCACTTT. The full variable domain, its missing parts supplied by reference TRBV7-9 and TRBJ1-6, is DTGVSQNPRHKITKRGQNVTFRCDPISEHNRLYWYRQTLGQGPEFLTYFQNEAQLEKSRLLSDRFSAERPKGSFSTLEIQRTEQGDSAMYLCASSSDGQASSPLHFGNGTRLTVT.

V and J are TRBV13 and TRBJ2-1; 14 bases align to TRBD2. With V trimmed by 5 bases and J by 6 bases, 9 bases remained unmatched. The germline gives CDR1 PRHDT, CDR2 FYEKMQ (reference sequence). CDR3 length: 17 residues. The CDR3 reads CASSLPGLAGDSNEQFF. For the CDR3, the DNA is TGTGCCAGCAGCCTCCCGGGACTAGCGGGAGACTCCAATGAGCAGTTCTTC. The full variable domain, completed using reference TRBV13 and TRBJ2-1, is AAGVIQSPRHLIKEKRETATLKCYPIPRHDTVYWYQQGPGQDPQFLISFYEKMQSDKGSIPDRFSAQQFSDYHSELNMSSLELGDSALYFCASSLPGLAGDSNEQFFGPGTRLTVL.

The chain recombines TRBV12-3 or TRBV12-4 with TRBJ2-2; TRBD2 matches 9 bases. V shed 3 bases, J shed 7 bases, and the junction held 18 bases outside the gene matches. CDR3 size: 19 residues. CDR3 in amino acids: CASSFPFRGGDVYGGELFF. CDR3 sequence (DNA): TGTGCCAGCAGTTTCCCCTTTCGCGGGGGGGACGTGTATGGCGGGGAGCTGTTTTTT.